Given below is one TCR beta chain in context. Its target is not known. This entry comes from a study of T cell repertoires in cytomegalovirus infection. Study-level information: Public TCR beta signature analysis indicated the presence of both CMV infection and matching HLA type. General study findings and limits: The study found HLA-C-restricted CMV-specific TCR beta clonotypes dominating the ex vivo response.

A single record per CDR3 protein comes from TCRdb applying MiXCR to the reads. The data show tens of thousands of distinct CDR3 sequences, nearly 20% seen once. Looked up from germline, CDR1 is SGHKS and CDR2 is YYEKEE (reference sequence). V lost 4 bases and J lost 6; bases outside the gene matches: 8. CDR3 length equals 15 residues. This sample comprised CD8+ T cells from cultured PBMCs, obtained from culture after CMV antigen stimulation. The TCR originated in a human donor in good health (CMV status not recorded). Some clones in this sample may be carry-over from other donors' samples. This sequence joins TRBV5-5 and TRBJ2-4, with 9 positions matching TRBD1. The CDR3 here is CASSPGQGSANIQYF. The CDR3 DNA follows: TGTGCCAGCAGCCCGGGACAGGGTTCGGCAAACATTCAGTACTTC. The variable domain in full, with the rest retrieved from reference TRBV5-5 and TRBJ2-4, is DAGVTQSPTHLIKTRGQQVTLRCSPISGHKSVSWYQQVLGQGPQFIFQYYEKEERGRGNFPDRFSARQFPNYSSELNVNALLLGDSALYLCASSPGQGSANIQYFGAGTRLSVL.